These 29 T cell receptor beta chains originate from one sample sequenced in a study of sequential checkpoint blockade in melanoma. Treatment defined: randomized to nivolumab then ipilimumab (arm A) or the reverse (arm B). The method was immunoSEQ multiplex PCR; TCRdb's version includes in-frame clones alone and lacks a portion of them. Of some 5,600 clones listed, 70% to 85% are singletons. The sample in question was CD8+ T cells sorted from blood (inferred from file names), obtained from a patient given nivolumab and ipilimumab in sequence. The source of these receptors is a human patient with melanoma. Some clones in this sample may be carry-over from other donors' samples.

The chain recombines TRBV6-6 with TRBJ1-1; D gene unclear. The V end lost 2 bases, the J end lost 1 base, and 14 bases lay between the germline ends. This CDR3 comprises 16 residues. Germline V gives CDR1 MNHNY, CDR2 SVGAGI (reference sequence). The CDR3 loop is CASSYREVLGNTEAFF. CDR3 in DNA: TGTGCCAGCAGTTACCGAGAGGTTCTTGGGAACACTGAAGCTTTCTTT.

The V call is TRBV28, the J call TRBJ1-1; the D is unclear. The CDR3 loop spans 13 amino acids. The V gene's germline CDR1 is MDHEN and CDR2 SYDVKM. V lost 8 bases and J 4 bases, leaving 14 bases between the germline ends. The CDR3 bases are TGTGCCAGCCGCCTATCCGGCGGCACTGAAGCTTTCTTT. Translation: CASRLSGGTEAFF.

This sequence joins TRBV4-2 and TRBJ2-7; TRBD2 might be the D (5 bases). Germline values: CDR1 LGHNA, CDR2 YNFKEQ. V was clipped by 0 bases and J by 2 bases, with 14 bases between them. The CDR3 has 16 residues. The CDR3 sequence is CASSQDWPGITYEQYF. CDR3 DNA sequence: TGTGCCAGCAGCCAAGATTGGCCCGGGATTACCTACGAGCAGTACTTC.

The chain couples TRBV13 to TRBJ2-1, with 10 bases matching TRBD1. Germline-derived CDR1 and CDR2 are PRHDT and FYEKMQ (reference sequence). The CDR3 spans 15 residues. Germline trimming cut 3 bases from V and 8 bases from J; bases unmatched to any gene: 7. CDR3 sequence reads: CASSFRDRGVDEQFF. DNA of the CDR3: TGTGCCAGCAGCTTCCGGGACAGGGGAGTCGATGAGCAGTTCTTC.

A single count supports this clone. The chain links TRBV19 to TRBJ2-1; tentatively, D is TRBD1 (5 bases). The CDR3 is made up of 13 amino acids. V gave up 2 bases and J gave up 4 bases, with 6 bases separating them. Germline values: CDR1 LNHDA, CDR2 SQIVND (reference sequence). The CDR3, as DNA: TGTGCCAGTAGTATACAGGGTTACAATGAGCAGTTCTTC. This gives the protein CASSIQGYNEQFF.

This clone was detected a few times. The rearrangement links TRBV18 to TRBJ2-7, with unresolved D. V was clipped by 0 bases and J by 2 bases, with 5 bases between them. Germline V lookup: CDR1 KGHSH, CDR2 LQKENI. CDR3 length equals 13 residues. The CDR3 sequence is CASSPPQTYEQYF. The CDR3 coding sequence is TGTGCCAGCTCACCACCTCAGACCTACGAGCAGTACTTC.

This chain uses TRBV5-6 with TRBJ1-2; D unclear. Germline CDR1 is SGHDT and CDR2 is YYEEEE. The V end lost 7 bases, the J end lost 5 bases, and 15 bases lay between the germline ends. This CDR3 spans 13 amino acids. The CDR3 bases are TGTGCCAGCTCCCTTTCTAAGCCTTATGGCTACACCTTC. Translation: CASSLSKPYGYTF.

The chain couples TRBV9 to TRBJ2-7; D may be TRBD1 (6 bases). Germline V gene data show CDR1 as SGDLS and CDR2 as YYNGEE. The CDR3 spans 16 residues. The ends were cut back, 3 bases at V and 0 bases at J, with 16 bases in the middle. Here the CDR3 reads CASSASVAGVSYEQYF. The CDR3 bases are TGTGCCAGCAGCGCCTCGGTGGCAGGGGTCTCCTACGAGCAGTACTTC.

The chain couples TRBV9 to TRBJ2-4, with 9 bases aligning to TRBD1. Germline V gene sequence: CDR1 SGDLS, CDR2 YYNGEE. The V and J ends lost 4 bases and 7 bases, in that order; junction bases with no gene match: 3. The CDR3 runs to 13 residues. The CDR3 protein is CASSPGTGNIQYF. The CDR3 coding sequence is TGTGCCAGCAGCCCAGGGACAGGGAACATTCAGTACTTC. Variable domain in full (rest from reference TRBV9 and TRBJ2-4): DSGVTQTPKHLITATGQRVTLRCSPRSGDLSVYWYQQSLDQGLQFLIQYYNGEERAKGNILERFSAQQFPDLHSELNLSSLELGDSALYFCASSPGTGNIQYFGAGTRLSVL.

This clone was counted only a few times. The chain joins TRBV6-5 to TRBJ2-2, with TRBD1 matching 7 bases. The CDR3 covers 15 residues. Per the germline V gene, CDR1 is MNHEY and CDR2 is SVGAGI. J gave up 2 bases and V 4 bases, and 4 bases lay outside the gene matches. CDR3 protein: CASSSGTDNTGELFF. CDR3 nucleotide sequence: TGTGCCAGCAGTTCCGGGACAGACAACACCGGGGAGCTGTTTTTT.

This clone came up once. The CDR3 sequence: CATSAVGQGPQETQYF. The CDR3 DNA sequence: TGTGCCACCAGCGCCGTCGGACAGGGTCCCCAAGAGACCCAGTACTTC. The V gene is TRBV15, the J gene TRBJ2-5; TRBD1 matches 8 bases. CDR1 and CDR2 from the germline V gene are LNHNV and YYDKDF (reference sequence). The CDR3 has 16 amino acids. Trimming removed 5 bases from V and 1 base from J; junction bases left unmatched: 9.

This clone has only one observation. DNA of the CDR3: TGTGCCAGTAGTAAGTACAGGGGGCAGGACACTGAAGCTTTCTTT. It yields the protein CASSKYRGQDTEAFF. The rearrangement uses TRBV19 and TRBJ1-1, with TRBD1 matching 9 bases. The length of the CDR3 is 15 residues. CDR1 LNHDA and CDR2 SQIVND come from the germline V gene (reference sequence). Unmatched junction bases numbered 6, after V lost 4 bases and J lost 3 bases.

This chain links TRBV4-1 with TRBJ2-3; D not certain. V lost 1 base to trimming and J lost 6 bases, with 5 bases between them. The CDR3 is made up of 12 amino acids. The germline V gene encodes CDR1 MGHRA and CDR2 YSYEKL. For the CDR3, the DNA is TGCGCCAGCAGCCAAGGGCGGGATACGCAGTATTTT. Encoded protein: CASSQGRDTQYF.

The rearrangement joins TRBV27 to TRBJ2-1; TRBD2 agrees at 13 bases. J was trimmed by 10 bases and V by 5 bases; bases with no gene match: 5. This CDR3 spans 14 amino acids. Germline loops: CDR1 MNHEY, CDR2 SMNVEV (reference sequence). The CDR3 region has the DNA TGTGCCAGCAGTCAAGGACTAGCGGGGGTCGAGCAGTTCTTC. This codes for CASSQGLAGVEQFF.

The V gene is TRBV28, the J gene TRBJ1-4; D might be TRBD1 (6 bases). The germline gives CDR1 MDHEN, CDR2 SYDVKM. Trimming left V 4 bases short and J 3 bases short, with 18 bases between. The CDR3 totals 17 residues. The CDR3: CASSSLLQGIPNEKLFF. In DNA form, the CDR3 reads TGTGCCAGCAGTTCGCTACTCCAGGGGATTCCTAATGAAAAACTGTTTTTT.

This clone was detected a few times. At one boundary the junction diverges from the germline segment, which might be a read error. The chain combines TRBV5-8 with TRBJ1-1; D gene ambiguous. Germline V CDR1 and CDR2: SGHTS, YDEGEE. The CDR3 has 13 residues. The CDR3 sequence is CASSPNRNTEAFF. The CDR3 coding sequence is TGCGCCAGCAGCCCTAATAGGAACACTGAAGCTTTCTTT.

The V and J genes are TRBV4-3 and TRBJ1-1; D may be TRBD1 (6 bases). The CDR3 runs 13 residues. Germline assignment: CDR1 LGHNA and CDR2 YSLEER. Between the trimmed V and J ends, which lost 5 bases and 7 bases, there was a span of 14 bases. The CDR3 nucleotides are TGCGCCAGCAGCTCCGGGACACACATTGAAGCTTTCTTT. It is translated as CASSSGTHIEAFF.

The chain links TRBV9 to TRBJ1-1; D gene ambiguous. Germline CDR1 is SGDLS and CDR2 is YYNGEE. The germline V and J ends were trimmed by 5 bases and 3 bases, with 17 bases remaining between them. The CDR3 sequence is 15 residues long. The CDR3 DNA reads TGTGCCAGCAGTTTGGAGGCCCTCGCGGACACTGAAGCTTTCTTT. Encoded protein: CASSLEALADTEAFF.

V is TRBV9 and J is TRBJ2-7, with 10 nucleotides matching TRBD2. The ends lost 3 bases at V and 0 bases at J; junction bases unmatched: 3. The CDR3 spans 15 residues. CDR1 SGDLS and CDR2 YYNGEE come from the germline V gene. The CDR3 sequence is CASSASGGLSYEQYF. The CDR3 nucleotides are TGTGCCAGCAGCGCTAGCGGGGGCCTCTCCTACGAGCAGTACTTC.

This clone counts as medium-sized. The rearrangement uses TRBV10-3 and TRBJ1-2; D gene ambiguous. Trimming cost V 3 bases and J 2 bases, with 10 bases left between them. The V gene's germline CDR1 is ENHRY and CDR2 SYGVKD. This CDR3 contains 14 residues. The CDR3 reads CAISEGGRNYGYTF. In DNA form, the CDR3 reads TGTGCCATCAGTGAAGGAGGGCGGAACTATGGCTACACCTTC.

The gene calls are TRBV6-1 and TRBJ1-1; unclear D gene. CDR3 length equals 14 residues. Deletions cut 2 bases from V and 3 bases from J, with 10 bases between. Germline-derived CDR1 and CDR2 are MNHNS and SASEGT. The CDR3: CASSENGLDTEAFF. As DNA, the CDR3 is TGTGCCAGCAGTGAAAACGGGTTAGACACTGAAGCTTTCTTT.

This clone was picked up a small number of times. The CDR3 region is CASTRGTGAAEQYF. CDR3 sequence (DNA): TGTGCCAGCACACGAGGGACAGGGGCGGCCGAGCAGTACTTC. This chain uses TRBV9 with TRBJ2-7; 10 nucleotides agree with TRBD1. Germline loops: CDR1 SGDLS, CDR2 YYNGEE. V was pared by 6 bases and J by 6 bases, with 9 bases of the junction left unmatched. This CDR3 region has 14 residues. Full variable domain (missing parts from reference TRBV9 and TRBJ2-7): DSGVTQTPKHLITATGQRVTLRCSPRSGDLSVYWYQQSLDQGLQFLIQYYNGEERAKGNILERFSAQQFPDLHSELNLSSLELGDSALYFCASTRGTGAAEQYFGPGTRLTVT.

This clone was observed a single time. The V call is TRBV9, the J call TRBJ2-6; 7 nucleotides match TRBD1. The CDR3 has 15 residues. V was clipped by 4 bases and J by 4 bases; unmatched bases: 5. In germline, CDR1 is SGDLS, CDR2 YYNGEE. CDR3 in amino acids: CASSIQGYGANVLTF. The CDR3 DNA is TGTGCCAGCAGCATACAGGGGTACGGGGCCAACGTCCTGACTTTC.

This clone came up a few times. The chain recombines TRBV9 with TRBJ2-3; 7 bases fit TRBD1. J was trimmed by 4 bases and V by 6 bases; bases with no gene match: 8. Germline V gene data show CDR1 as SGDLS and CDR2 as YYNGEE. The CDR3 has 14 amino acids. DNA for the CDR3: TGTGCCAGCAATCGGGGACAGCGACCAGATACGCAGTATTTT. It specifies CASNRGQRPDTQYF.

There are a few counts of this clone. Given a far larger clone just one base away, this is likely a sequencing read error. Distinct nucleotide sequences in the sample also encode this CDR3. V and J are TRBV5-5 and TRBJ1-3; no clear D. V was cut by 4 bases and J by 2 bases, with 19 bases left in between. Germline values: CDR1 SGHKS, CDR2 YYEKEE (reference sequence). The CDR3 extends over 17 amino acids. Written as DNA, the CDR3 is TGTGCCAGCAGCCAACGGTACGGAGGCAGGACTGGAAACACCATATATTTT. It specifies CASSQRYGGRTGNTIYF.

The chain is built from TRBV4-3 and TRBJ1-2, with a tentative D call TRBD1 (6 bases). The V end was cut by 0 bases, the J end by 5 bases, with 10 bases between. The CDR3 is made up of 14 amino acids. Germline V gene lookup returns CDR1 LGHNA and CDR2 YSLEER. CDR3 sequence: CASSQDTGMYGYTF. Written as DNA, the CDR3 is TGCGCCAGCAGCCAAGATACAGGGATGTATGGCTACACCTTC.

The chain is built from TRBV4-1 and TRBJ2-1; D is unclear. Germline assignment: CDR1 MGHRA and CDR2 YSYEKL. Trimming cost V 3 bases and J 0 bases, with 9 bases left between them. This CDR3 contains 15 residues. CDR3 in amino acids: CASSHTKSSYNEQFF. DNA of the CDR3: TGCGCCAGCAGCCACACTAAGAGCTCCTACAATGAGCAGTTCTTC.

The rearrangement joins TRBV7-6 to TRBJ2-3; D may be TRBD2 (5 bases). V lost 3 bases to trimming and J lost 3 bases, with 16 bases between them. The CDR3 loop spans 16 amino acids. The germline V gene encodes CDR1 SGHVS and CDR2 FNYEAQ. CDR3 region: CASSLPLGGWTDTQYF. The CDR3 DNA is TGTGCCAGCAGCTTGCCCCTAGGCGGGTGGACAGATACGCAGTATTTT.

This clone came up a few times. This chain connects TRBV7-9 to TRBJ1-2; D gene uncertain. V was shortened by 4 bases and J by 6 bases, with 12 bases between the two germline ends. From germline, CDR1 is SEHNR and CDR2 FQNEAQ (reference sequence). The CDR3 contains 13 residues. In DNA, the CDR3 is TGTGCCAGCAGCTCCGAGCGGAGGAATGGCTACACCTTC. Its translation is CASSSERRNGYTF.